This TCR beta chain was captured by sequencing in a study of neurological immune-mediated disorders. The authors made cDNA by 5'RACE with 10-nucleotide random UMIs. TCRdb reanalysed the 5' RACE reads using MiXCR and keeps one entry per CDR3 protein. In the table there are 36,000 or so distinct CDR3 sequences, under 13% of which are singletons. Between the trimmed V and J ends, which lost 2 bases and 8 bases, there was a span of 12 bases. The CDR3 is 13 residues long. This clonotype was seen repeatedly, ten times or more. The clonotype comes from a woman in her twenties or thirties with HTLV-1-associated myelopathy (HAM/TSP). The rearrangement joins TRBV12-3 or TRBV12-4 to TRBJ1-2; TRBD1 is a possible D gene (5 bases). The specimen sequenced was PBMCs. The CDR3, as DNA: TGTGCCAGCAGTTTAATCCGGGGACGAGGCTACACCTTC. Protein product: CASSLIRGRGYTF.